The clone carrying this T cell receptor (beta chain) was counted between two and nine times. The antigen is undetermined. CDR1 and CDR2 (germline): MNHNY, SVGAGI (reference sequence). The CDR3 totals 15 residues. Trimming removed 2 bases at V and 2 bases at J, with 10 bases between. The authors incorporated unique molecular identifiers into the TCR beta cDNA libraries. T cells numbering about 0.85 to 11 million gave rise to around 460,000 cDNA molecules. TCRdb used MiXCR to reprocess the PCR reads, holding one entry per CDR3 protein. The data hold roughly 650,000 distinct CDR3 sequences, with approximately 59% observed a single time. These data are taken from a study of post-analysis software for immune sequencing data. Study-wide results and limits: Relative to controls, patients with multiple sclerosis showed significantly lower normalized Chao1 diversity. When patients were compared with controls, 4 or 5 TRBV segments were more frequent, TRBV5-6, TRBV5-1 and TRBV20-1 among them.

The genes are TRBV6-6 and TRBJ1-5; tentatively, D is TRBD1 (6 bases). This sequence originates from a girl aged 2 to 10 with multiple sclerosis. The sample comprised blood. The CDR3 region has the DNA TGTGCCAGCAGTTACGAATCAGGGGGCAATCAGCCCCAGCATTTT. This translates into CASSYESGGNQPQHF.